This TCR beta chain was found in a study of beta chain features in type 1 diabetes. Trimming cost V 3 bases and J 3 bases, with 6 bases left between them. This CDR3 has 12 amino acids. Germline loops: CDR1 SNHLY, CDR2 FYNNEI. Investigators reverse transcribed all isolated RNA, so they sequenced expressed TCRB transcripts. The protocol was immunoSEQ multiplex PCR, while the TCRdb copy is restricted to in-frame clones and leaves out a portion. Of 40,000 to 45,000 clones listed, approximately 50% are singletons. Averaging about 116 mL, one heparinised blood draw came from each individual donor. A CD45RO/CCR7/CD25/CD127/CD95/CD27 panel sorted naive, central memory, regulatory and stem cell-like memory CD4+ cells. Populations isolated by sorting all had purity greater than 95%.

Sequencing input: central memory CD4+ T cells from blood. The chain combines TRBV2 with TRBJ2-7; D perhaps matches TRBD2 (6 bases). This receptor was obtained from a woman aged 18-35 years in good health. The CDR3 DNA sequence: TGTGCCAGCAGTGAGGGAGGCTACGAGCAGTACTTC. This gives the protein CASSEGGYEQYF.